The sample holds one count of the clone carrying this TCR beta chain. What it binds is unknown. The CDR3 runs to 14 residues. CDR1 MDHEN and CDR2 SYDVKM come from the germline V gene. V shed 2 bases and J shed 3 bases, with 11 bases lying between them. This record comes from a study of shared clonotypes between healthy human individuals. Study-level information: Aged 18 to 49, the donors were a couple of women and a few men.

This table comes from immunoSEQ multiplex PCR, and its TCRdb copy is limited to in-frame clones, with some not included. Seen here are about 700,000 clones, approximately 90% observed once, and the top ten hold approximately 25%. General study results and limits: Collection of samples was limited to blood; tissue repertoires likely differ. Enrolling few donors narrowed the genetic and exposure-history diversity that was represented. Among donors, the sharing of clonotypes was expected to be influenced by sequencing depth.

Naivety among CD8 cells was defined by CD45RO negativity and positive CCR7 selection, thereby excluding terminally differentiated effector memory CD45RA+ cells. The rearrangement joins TRBV28 to TRBJ2-7; tentative D call: TRBD2 (6 bases). This receptor was identified in a man aged 25-40 years in good health. Specimen: naive CD8+ T cells sorted from blood. This CDR3 is CASSLGLARYEQYF. Written as DNA, the CDR3 is TGTGCCAGCAGTTTAGGGCTAGCGCGCTACGAGCAGTACTTC. Filled out from reference TRBV28 and TRBJ2-7, the complete variable domain reads DVKVTQSSRYLVKRTGEKVFLECVQDMDHENMFWYRQDPGLGLRLIYFSYDVKMKEKGDIPEGYSVSREKKERFSLILESASTNQTSMYLCASSLGLARYEQYFGPGTRLTVT.